This passage covers 4 T cell receptor beta chains from one sample sequenced in a study of patients and donors after allogeneic stem cell transplantation. One entry per CDR3 protein, called by TCRdb with MiXCR from the RT-PCR reads. The table lists about a million distinct CDR3 sequences, about a sixth of them singletons, with around 6% in the top ten. The sequenced sample consisted of blood, either unsorted or a sorted T cell fraction (not recorded which). These receptors came from a human donor who was either an allogeneic HSCT recipient or a stem cell or donor lymphocyte infusion donor (not recorded which). It is not recorded whose cells these are; they may come from a transplant donor.

CDR3 sequence: CASSPWSTNEKLFF. CDR3 coding DNA: TGTGCCAGCAGCCCTTGGAGTACTAATGAAAAACTGTTTTTT. The chain combines TRBV7-2 with TRBJ1-4; D remains unclear. The germline V gene encodes CDR1 SGHTA and CDR2 FQGNSA. V lost 5 bases and J lost 2, with 9 bases in between. CDR3 length: 14 amino acids.

The V and J genes are TRBV20-1 and TRBJ2-1; 15 bases fit TRBD2. J gave up 10 bases and V 6 bases, and 10 bases lay outside the gene matches. This CDR3 comprises 15 residues. CDR1 is DFQATT and CDR2 is SNEGSKA in the germline V gene (reference sequence). The CDR3 nucleotides are TGCAGTGCCGAGCAGACCGGGACTAGCGGGGGGGAGCAGTTCTTC. Its protein is CSAEQTGTSGGEQFF.

This chain joins TRBV6-4 and TRBJ2-7; D call uncertain. Per the germline V gene, CDR1 is MRHNA and CDR2 is SNTAGT. V dropped 3 bases and J dropped 1 base, with 10 bases sitting between them. The CDR3 runs to 14 residues. In nucleotides, the CDR3 is TGTGCCAGCAGTGAAAAGGAAGGTTCCTACGAGCAGTACTTC. Translating gives CASSEKEGSYEQYF.

The gene calls are TRBV9 and TRBJ2-5, with D possibly TRBD2 on 5 matching bases. With 0 bases removed from V and 5 bases from J, the gap between germline ends came to 14 bases. Germline V gives CDR1 SGDLS, CDR2 YYNGEE. CDR3 length: 15 amino acids. The chain's CDR3 is CASSVAAGFGETQYF. DNA for the CDR3: TGTGCCAGCAGCGTAGCTGCGGGCTTCGGGGAGACCCAGTACTTC. Supplemented by reference TRBV9 and TRBJ2-5, the full variable domain reads DSGVTQTPKHLITATGQRVTLRCSPRSGDLSVYWYQQSLDQGLQFLIQYYNGEERAKGNILERFSAQQFPDLHSELNLSSLELGDSALYFCASSVAAGFGETQYFGPGTRLLVL.